The clone carrying this T cell receptor beta chain has more than one count but fewer than ten. This sample is drawn from a study of T-cell memory formation after mild COVID-19. For the study at large: TCR clusters were mostly donor specific.

Amplification by 5'RACE using constant-segment primers produced TCR alpha and TCR beta cDNA libraries that carried sample barcodes and UMIs. TCRdb passed the 5' RACE reads through MiXCR, listing each CDR3 protein once. The sample records about 140,000 distinct CDR3 sequences, approximately 15% being singletons. The CDR3 is 15 residues long. Deletions cut 4 bases from V and 6 bases from J, with 18 bases between. The germline V gene encodes CDR1 MNHEY and CDR2 SMNVEV (reference sequence). The receptor was isolated from an adult woman who had mild COVID-19 (a few samples of this study predate the infection). Cell type and time point are not known. The specimen was PBMCs or a T cell subset sorted from them (not recorded which). The V call is TRBV27, the J call TRBJ1-1; weak D call: TRBD1 (5 bases). The CDR3 sequence is CASSSSDSPFAEAFF. The DNA for the CDR3 is TGTGCCAGCAGTTCGTCCGACAGTCCTTTCGCTGAAGCTTTCTTT.